This T cell receptor (beta chain) was recovered during a study of shared clonotypes between healthy human individuals. Data came from immunoSEQ multiplex PCR; TCRdb stores just in-frame clones and leaves some out. The table has 780,000 or so clones, 55% to 80% seen once. Per the germline V gene, CDR1 is WNHNN and CDR2 is SYGVQD (reference sequence). V was clipped by 0 bases and J by 9 bases, with 10 bases between them. CDR3 length equals 13 residues. The rearrangement uses TRBV10-1 and TRBJ2-3, with D perhaps matching TRBD1 (5 bases). This TCR was sampled from a woman in her 30s in good health. Sequenced material: memory CD4+ T cells sorted from blood. The subset: CD45RA-negative fraction. This CDR3 reads CASSESGAGTQYF. CDR3 nucleotides: TGCGCCAGCAGTGAGTCAGGGGCAGGGACGCAGTATTTT.